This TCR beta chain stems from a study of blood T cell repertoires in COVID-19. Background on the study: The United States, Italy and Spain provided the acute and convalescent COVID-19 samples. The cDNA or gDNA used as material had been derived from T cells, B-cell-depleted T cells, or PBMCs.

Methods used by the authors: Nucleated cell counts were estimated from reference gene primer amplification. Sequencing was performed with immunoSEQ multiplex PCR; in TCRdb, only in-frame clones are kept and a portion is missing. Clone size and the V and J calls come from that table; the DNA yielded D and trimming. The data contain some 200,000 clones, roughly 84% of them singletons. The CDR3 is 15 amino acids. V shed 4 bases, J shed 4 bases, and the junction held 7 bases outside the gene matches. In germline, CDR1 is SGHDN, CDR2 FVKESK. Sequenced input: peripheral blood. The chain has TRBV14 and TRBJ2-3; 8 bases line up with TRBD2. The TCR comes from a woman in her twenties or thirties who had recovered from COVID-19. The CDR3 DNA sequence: TGTGCCAGCAGCCCACTAGCGGTGGGCCCAGATACGCAGTATTTT. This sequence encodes CASSPLAVGPDTQYF.